One TCR beta chain is described in this entry. The antigen remains unidentified. The table came from immunoSEQ multiplex PCR; TCRdb's copy has only in-frame clones and leaves some out. The sample has about 99,000 clones; around nine tenths are singletons. This sample is drawn from a study of T cell responses to AZD1222 COVID-19 vaccine. V shed 0 bases and J 5 bases; nucleotides not matched to a gene: 5. Germline V gene lookup returns CDR1 SGHTA and CDR2 FQGNSA. This CDR3 region has 16 residues. General observations from the study: Baseline serostatus was positive in only a handful of AZD1222 recipients. Increases in Spike-specific TCR breadth and depth were seen after two AZD1222 doses. A mostly white British donor set with more females was recruited, and clonal diversity was possibly underestimated. Within unmutated variant regions lay the reported targets of nearly half of spike-specific TCRs.

The source material was peripheral blood, sampled on day 0 of AZD1222 vaccination. The V call is TRBV7-2, the J call TRBJ2-2; 8 positions agree with TRBD2. The TCR sequence derives from an adult in good health. The CDR3 here is CASSLAAGVLTGELFF. CDR3 nucleotides: TGTGCCAGCAGCTTAGCAGCGGGGGTGTTGACCGGGGAGCTGTTTTTT.